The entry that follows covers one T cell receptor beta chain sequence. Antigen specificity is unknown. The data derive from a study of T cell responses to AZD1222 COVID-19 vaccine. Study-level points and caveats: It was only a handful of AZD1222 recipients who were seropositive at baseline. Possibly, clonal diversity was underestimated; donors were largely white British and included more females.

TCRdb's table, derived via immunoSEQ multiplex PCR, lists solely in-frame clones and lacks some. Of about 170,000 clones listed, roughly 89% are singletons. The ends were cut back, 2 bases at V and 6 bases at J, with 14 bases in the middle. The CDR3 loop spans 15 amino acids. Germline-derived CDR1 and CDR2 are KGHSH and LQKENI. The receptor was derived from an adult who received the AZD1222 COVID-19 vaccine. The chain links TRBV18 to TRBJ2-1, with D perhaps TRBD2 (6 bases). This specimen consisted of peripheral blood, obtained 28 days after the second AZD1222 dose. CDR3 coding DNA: TGTGCCAGCTCACCAGTCGCGGGGCTCGGCAATGAGCAGTTCTTC. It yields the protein CASSPVAGLGNEQFF.